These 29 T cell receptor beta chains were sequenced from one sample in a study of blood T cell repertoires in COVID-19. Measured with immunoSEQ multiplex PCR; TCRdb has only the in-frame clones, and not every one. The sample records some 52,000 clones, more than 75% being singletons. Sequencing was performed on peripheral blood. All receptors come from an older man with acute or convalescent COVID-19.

The DNA of the CDR3 is TGTGCCAGCAGCTTGTGGGCCGGCAGGCGGGCCAACGTCCTGACTTTC. This gives the protein CASSLWAGRRANVLTF. The chain is built from TRBV5-6 and TRBJ2-6, with D unclear. V was shortened by 1 base and J by 5 bases, with 13 bases between the two germline ends. This CDR3 has 16 residues. Germline V gene lookup returns CDR1 SGHDT and CDR2 YYEEEE.

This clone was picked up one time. The CDR3 DNA reads TGCAGTGCTAGTAATAGCGGGAGACCCTCCTACAATGAGCAGTTCTTC. Translating gives CSASNSGRPSYNEQFF. The rearrangement links TRBV20-1 to TRBJ2-1; 9 bases align to TRBD2. The CDR3 spans 16 residues. CDR1 DFQATT and CDR2 SNEGSKA come from the germline V gene (reference sequence). Trimming removed 3 bases from V and 0 bases from J; junction bases left unmatched: 6.

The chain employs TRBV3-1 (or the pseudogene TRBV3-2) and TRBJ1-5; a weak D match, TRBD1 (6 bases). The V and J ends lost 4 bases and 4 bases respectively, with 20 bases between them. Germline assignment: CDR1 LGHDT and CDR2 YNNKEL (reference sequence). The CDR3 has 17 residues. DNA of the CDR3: TGTGCCAGCAGCCCTTCATATACAGGGAGGGGGAATCAGCCCCAGCATTTT. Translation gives CASSPSYTGRGNQPQHF.

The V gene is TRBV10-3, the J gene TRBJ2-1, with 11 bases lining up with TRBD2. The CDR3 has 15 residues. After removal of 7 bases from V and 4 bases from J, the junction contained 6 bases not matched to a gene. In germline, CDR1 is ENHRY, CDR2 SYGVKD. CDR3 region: CAIMGTSGGYNEQFF. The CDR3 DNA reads TGTGCCATCATGGGGACTAGCGGAGGTTACAATGAGCAGTTCTTC.

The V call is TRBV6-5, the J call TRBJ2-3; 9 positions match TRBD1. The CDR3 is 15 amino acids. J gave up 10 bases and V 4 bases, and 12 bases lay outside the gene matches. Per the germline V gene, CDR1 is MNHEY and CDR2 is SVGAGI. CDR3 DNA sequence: TGTGCCAGCAGTTTTGACCACATCACAGGGGGCGCGCAGTATTTT. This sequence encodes CASSFDHITGGAQYF.

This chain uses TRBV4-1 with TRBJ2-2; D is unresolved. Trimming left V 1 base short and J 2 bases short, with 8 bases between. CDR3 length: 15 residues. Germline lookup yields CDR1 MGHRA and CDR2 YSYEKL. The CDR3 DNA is TGCGCCAGCAGCCAAGGTAGTAGCAACACCGGGGAGCTGTTTTTT. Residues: CASSQGSSNTGELFF.

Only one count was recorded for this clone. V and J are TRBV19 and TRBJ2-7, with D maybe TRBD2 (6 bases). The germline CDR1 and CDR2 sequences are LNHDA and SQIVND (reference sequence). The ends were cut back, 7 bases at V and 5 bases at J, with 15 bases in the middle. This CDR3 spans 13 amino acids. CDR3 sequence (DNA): TGTGCCAGTAAGGAGGGGAGCCGCCACGAGCAGTACTTC. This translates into CASKEGSRHEQYF.

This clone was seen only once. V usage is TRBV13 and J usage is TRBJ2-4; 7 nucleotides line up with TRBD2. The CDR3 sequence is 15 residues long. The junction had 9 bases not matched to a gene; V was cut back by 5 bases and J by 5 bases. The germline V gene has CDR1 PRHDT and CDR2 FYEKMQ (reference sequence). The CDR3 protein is CASSTYRAGENIQYF. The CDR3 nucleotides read TGTGCCAGCAGCACGTACCGGGCGGGGGAAAACATTCAGTACTTC. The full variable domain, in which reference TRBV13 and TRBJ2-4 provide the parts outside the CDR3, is AAGVIQSPRHLIKEKRETATLKCYPIPRHDTVYWYQQGPGQDPQFLISFYEKMQSDKGSIPDRFSAQQFSDYHSELNMSSLELGDSALYFCASSTYRAGENIQYFGAGTRLSVL.

In DNA, the CDR3 is TGTGCCAGCTCTACAGAGGGTGCTTCTAATGAAAAACTGTTTTTT. Amino acids: CASSTEGASNEKLFF. The chain couples TRBV7-9 to TRBJ1-4; D remains ambiguous. The CDR3 runs to 15 residues. CDR1 SEHNR and CDR2 FQNEAQ come from the germline V gene (reference sequence). V lost 8 bases to trimming and J lost 3 bases, with 16 bases between them. The whole variable domain, filled in from reference TRBV7-9 and TRBJ1-4, reads DTGVSQNPRHKITKRGQNVTFRCDPISEHNRLYWYRQTLGQGPEFLTYFQNEAQLEKSRLLSDRFSAERPKGSFSTLEIQRTEQGDSAMYLCASSTEGASNEKLFFGSGTQLSVL.

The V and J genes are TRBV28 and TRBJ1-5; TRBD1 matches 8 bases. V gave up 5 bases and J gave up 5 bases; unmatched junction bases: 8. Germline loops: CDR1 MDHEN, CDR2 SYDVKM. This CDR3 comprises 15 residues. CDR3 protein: CASSTRTGSYQPQHF. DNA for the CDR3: TGTGCCAGCAGTACAAGGACAGGGTCTTATCAGCCCCAGCATTTT.

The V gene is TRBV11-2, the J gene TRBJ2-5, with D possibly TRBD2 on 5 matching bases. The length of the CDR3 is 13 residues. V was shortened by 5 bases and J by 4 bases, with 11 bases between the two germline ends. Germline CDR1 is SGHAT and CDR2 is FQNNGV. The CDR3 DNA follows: TGTGCCAGCAGCCCTACTAGTCTAGAGACCCAGTACTTC. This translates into CASSPTSLETQYF.

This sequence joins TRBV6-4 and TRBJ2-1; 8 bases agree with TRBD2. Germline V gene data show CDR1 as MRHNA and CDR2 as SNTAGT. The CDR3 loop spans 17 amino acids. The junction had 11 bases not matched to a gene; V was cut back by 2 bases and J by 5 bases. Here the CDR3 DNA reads TGTGCCAGCAGTGACCCCGACTCACGGGAGGGCCACAATGAGCAGTTCTTC. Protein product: CASSDPDSREGHNEQFF.

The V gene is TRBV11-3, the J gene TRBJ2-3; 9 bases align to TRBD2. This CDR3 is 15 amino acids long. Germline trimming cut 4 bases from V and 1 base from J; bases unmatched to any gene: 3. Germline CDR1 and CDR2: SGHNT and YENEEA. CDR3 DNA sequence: TGTGCCAGCAGCTCCTGGACTAGCGGCACAGATACGCAGTATTTT. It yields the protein CASSSWTSGTDTQYF.

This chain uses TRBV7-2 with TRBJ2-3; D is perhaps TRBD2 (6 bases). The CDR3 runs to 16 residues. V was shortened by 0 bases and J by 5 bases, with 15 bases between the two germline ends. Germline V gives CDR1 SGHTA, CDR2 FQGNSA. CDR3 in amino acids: CASSLAVGRKGDTQYF. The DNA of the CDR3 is TGTGCCAGCAGCTTAGCGGTAGGGAGGAAGGGAGATACGCAGTATTTT.

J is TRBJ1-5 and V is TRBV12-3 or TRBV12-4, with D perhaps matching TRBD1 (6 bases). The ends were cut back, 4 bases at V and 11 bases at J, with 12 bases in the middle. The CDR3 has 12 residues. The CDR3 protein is CASSYVSGAQHF. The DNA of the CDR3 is TGTGCCAGCAGTTACGTCTCAGGGGCCCAGCATTTT.

The chain's CDR3 is CASSDSGADYNEQFF. In nucleotides, the CDR3 is TGTGCCAGCAGTGATAGCGGGGCAGACTACAATGAGCAGTTCTTC. The V gene is TRBV6-4, the J gene TRBJ2-1; 8 bases fit TRBD2. Looked up from germline, CDR1 is MRHNA and CDR2 is SNTAGT. This CDR3 is built from 15 residues. V gave up 3 bases and J gave up 3 bases; unmatched junction bases: 4.

The DNA of the CDR3 is TGTGCCAGCAGCCTGGGACACCCTAATCAGCCCCAGCATTTT. Its translation: CASSLGHPNQPQHF. The chain links TRBV7-8 to TRBJ1-5, with D tentatively TRBD1 (6 bases). This CDR3 is built from 14 residues. Germline loops: CDR1 SGHVS, CDR2 FQNEAQ. Trimming removed 5 bases from V and 4 bases from J, with 12 bases in between.

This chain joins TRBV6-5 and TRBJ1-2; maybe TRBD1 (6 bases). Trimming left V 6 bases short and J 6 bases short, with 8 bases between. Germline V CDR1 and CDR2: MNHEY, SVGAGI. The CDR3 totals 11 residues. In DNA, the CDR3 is TGTGCCAGCAGGAACAGGGATGGCTACACCTTC. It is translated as CASRNRDGYTF.

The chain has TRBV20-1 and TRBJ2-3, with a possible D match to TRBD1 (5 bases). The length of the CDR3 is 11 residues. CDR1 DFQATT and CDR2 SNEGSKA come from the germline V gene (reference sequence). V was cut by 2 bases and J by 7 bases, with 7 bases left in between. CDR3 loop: CSARQGYTQYF. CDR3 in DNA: TGCAGTGCTAGACAGGGATATACGCAGTATTTT.

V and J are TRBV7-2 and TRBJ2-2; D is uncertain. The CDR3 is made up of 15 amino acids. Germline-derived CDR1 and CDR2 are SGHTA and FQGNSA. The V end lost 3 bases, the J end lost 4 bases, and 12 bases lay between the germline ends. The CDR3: CASSFRPSGTGELFF. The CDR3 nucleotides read TGTGCCAGCAGCTTTCGGCCATCGGGCACCGGGGAGCTGTTTTTT.

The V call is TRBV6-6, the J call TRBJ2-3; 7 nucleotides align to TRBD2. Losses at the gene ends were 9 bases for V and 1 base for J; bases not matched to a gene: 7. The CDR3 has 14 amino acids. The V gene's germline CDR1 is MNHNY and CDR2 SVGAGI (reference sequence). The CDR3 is CASTREIGTDTQYF. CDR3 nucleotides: TGTGCCAGTACGCGGGAGATTGGCACAGATACGCAGTATTTT.

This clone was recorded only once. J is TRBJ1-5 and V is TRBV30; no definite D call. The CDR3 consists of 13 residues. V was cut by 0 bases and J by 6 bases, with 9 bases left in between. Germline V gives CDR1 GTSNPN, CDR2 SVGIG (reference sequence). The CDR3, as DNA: TGTGCCTGGAGTGTACGGGATTTTCAGCCCCAGCATTTT. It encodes CAWSVRDFQPQHF. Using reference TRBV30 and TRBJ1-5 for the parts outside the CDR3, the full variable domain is SQTIHQWPATLVQPVGSPLSLECTVEGTSNPNLYWYRQAAGRGLQLLFYSVGIGQISSEVPQNLSASRPQDRQFILSSKKLLLSDSGFYLCAWSVRDFQPQHFGDGTRLSIL.

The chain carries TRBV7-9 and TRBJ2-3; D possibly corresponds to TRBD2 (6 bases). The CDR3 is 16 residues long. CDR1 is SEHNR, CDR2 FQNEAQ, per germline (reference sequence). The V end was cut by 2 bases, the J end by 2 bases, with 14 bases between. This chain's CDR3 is CASSLQGGRDTDTQYF. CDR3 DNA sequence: TGTGCCAGCAGCTTACAGGGTGGGCGGGACACAGATACGCAGTATTTT.

CDR3 sequence (DNA): TGTGCCAGTAGTATCGAAAGCGGGATCGGTGAGCAGTTCTTC. Its translation: CASSIESGIGEQFF. The chain recombines TRBV19 with TRBJ2-1; 7 nucleotides align to TRBD2. Germline loops: CDR1 LNHDA, CDR2 SQIVND (reference sequence). The CDR3 length is 14 residues. The J segment lost 9 bases and the V segment lost 3 bases, leaving 8 bases of the junction unmatched. The full variable domain, rest sourced from reference TRBV19 and TRBJ2-1, is DGGITQSPKYLFRKEGQNVTLSCEQNLNHDAMYWYRQDPGQGLRLIYYSQIVNDFQKGDIAEGYSVSREKKESFPLTVTSAQKNPTAFYLCASSIESGIGEQFFGPGTRLTVL.

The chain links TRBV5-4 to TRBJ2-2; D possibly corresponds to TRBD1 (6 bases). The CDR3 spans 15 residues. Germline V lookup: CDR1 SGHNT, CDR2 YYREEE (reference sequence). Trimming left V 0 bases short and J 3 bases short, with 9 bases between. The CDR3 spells CASSLDRVDTGELFF. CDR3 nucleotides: TGTGCCAGCAGCTTGGACAGGGTCGACACCGGGGAGCTGTTTTTT. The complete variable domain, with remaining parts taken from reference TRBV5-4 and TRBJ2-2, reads ETGVTQSPTHLIKTRGQQVTLRCSSQSGHNTVSWYQQALGQGPQFIFQYYREEENGRGNFPPRFSGLQFPNYSSELNVNALELDDSALYLCASSLDRVDTGELFFGEGSRLTVL.

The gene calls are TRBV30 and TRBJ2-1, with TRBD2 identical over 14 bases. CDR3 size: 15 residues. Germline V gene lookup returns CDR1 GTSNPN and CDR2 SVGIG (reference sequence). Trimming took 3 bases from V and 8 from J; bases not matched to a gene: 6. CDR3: CAWRRLAGGSDEQFF. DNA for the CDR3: TGTGCCTGGAGAAGACTAGCGGGAGGGTCAGATGAGCAGTTCTTC.

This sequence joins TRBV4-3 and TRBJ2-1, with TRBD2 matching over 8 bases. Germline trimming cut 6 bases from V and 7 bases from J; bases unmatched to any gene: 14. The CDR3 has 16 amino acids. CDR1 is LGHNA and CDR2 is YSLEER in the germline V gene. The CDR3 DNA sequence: TGCGCCAGCAGTCGTCCTGGAAGCGGGGGTAGGAATGAGCAGTTCTTC. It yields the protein CASSRPGSGGRNEQFF.

CDR3 sequence (DNA): TGTGCCAGCAGCTCACCGACAGGGTCAAACACCGGGGAGCTGTTTTTT. It encodes CASSSPTGSNTGELFF. The rearrangement uses TRBV11-3 and TRBJ2-2; 7 bases fit TRBD1. This CDR3 is built from 16 residues. Germline CDR1 and CDR2: SGHNT and YENEEA. V dropped 4 bases and J dropped 2; count of bases not matched to a gene: 7.

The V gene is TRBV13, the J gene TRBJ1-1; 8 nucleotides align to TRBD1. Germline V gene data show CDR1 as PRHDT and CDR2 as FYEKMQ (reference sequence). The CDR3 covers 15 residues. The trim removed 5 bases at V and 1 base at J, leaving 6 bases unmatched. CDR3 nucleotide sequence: TGTGCCAGCAGCAAATACAGGGGGGGGAACACTGAAGCTTTCTTT. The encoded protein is CASSKYRGGNTEAFF.